This T cell receptor (beta chain) was identified during a study of blood T cell repertoires in COVID-19. This clone was found a few times. The CDR3 loop spans 14 amino acids. The V gene's germline CDR1 is SGHVS and CDR2 FQNEAQ. V lost 1 base and J 3 bases, leaving 10 bases between the germline ends. Measured with immunoSEQ multiplex PCR; TCRdb has only the in-frame clones, and not every one. Among tens of thousands of clones listed, roughly 89% were seen once. The source material was peripheral blood. The source of this sequence is a man aged 50 or older with active or convalescent COVID-19. V and J are TRBV7-8 and TRBJ2-7; possibly TRBD1 for D (6 bases). The CDR3 spells CASSLVQGNYEQYF. The CDR3 region has the DNA TGTGCCAGCAGCTTAGTTCAGGGGAACTACGAGCAGTACTTC.